What follows are 2 T cell receptor beta chains derived from one specimen sequenced in a study of glioma-infiltrating T cells after dendritic cell vaccination listed by TCRdb under 2016. The method behind the library was the immunoSEQ multiplex PCR assay. TCRdb provides this immuneACCESS table in a form limited to in-frame rearrangements. Some clones are lacking; in checked studies, under half of them reflect an unresolved V gene, and why the rest are absent is not known. The sample yields some 46,000 clones; 75% to 90% were counted once. Approximately 5.3% of the sample belongs to the ten largest clones. Explained via the paper, the time point label denotes: after dendritic cell vaccination, including at tumor progression/relapse. The sequencing used blood, collected after dendritic cell vaccination. The receptors shown here come from a human donor with glioblastoma.

The chain has TRBV15 and TRBJ1-4; 9 nucleotides agree with TRBD1. Germline V CDR1 and CDR2: LNHNV, YYDKDF (reference sequence). The CDR3 totals 14 residues. V was clipped by 7 bases and J by 5 bases; unmatched bases: 5. The CDR3, as DNA: TGTGCCACCATGGAGACAGGGGGAAATGAAAAACTGTTTTTT. Translation: CATMETGGNEKLFF.

This chain connects TRBV27 to TRBJ1-4; 7 nucleotides align to TRBD1. Germline CDR1 is MNHEY and CDR2 is SMNVEV (reference sequence). The CDR3 contains 15 residues. The junction had 10 bases not matched to a gene; V was cut back by 7 bases and J by 5 bases. CDR3 residues: CASTAQGVRNEKLFF. As DNA, the CDR3 is TGTGCCAGCACCGCGCAGGGGGTACGGAATGAAAAACTGTTTTTT. Based on the CDR3 plus reference TRBV27 and TRBJ1-4, the full variable domain is EAQVTQNPRYLITVTGKKLTVTCSQNMNHEYMSWYRQDPGLGLRQIYYSMNVEVTDKGDVPEGYKVSRKEKRNFPLILESPSPNQTSLYFCASTAQGVRNEKLFFGSGTQLSVL.